Listed below are T cell receptor beta chains from one sample, sequenced in a study of CD8+ T cells in alopecia areata. Repertoires were generated with immunoSEQ multiplex PCR, while TCRdb's copy carries only in-frame clones and drops some. The sample has roughly 170,000 clones, roughly 50% seen once. Specimen: CD8+ T cells sorted from blood, collected at week 24, from a patient treated with tofacitinib. These receptors were obtained from a human donor with alopecia areata. Both conserved end residues are part of each CDR3. The order of the fields is D gene, clone size, CDR3 length, V gene, J gene, CDR3 protein, CDR3 DNA. A D gene is named only where the DNA matches it firmly. The size field is filled for only some rows; it gives once, few, many or a size class.

D: NA; size: NA; length: 10; V: TRBV29-1; J: TRBJ1-2; CDR3: CSVVGEGYTF; DNA: TGCAGCGTTGTAGGGGAGGGCTACACCTTC
D: NA; size: NA; length: 15; V: TRBV5-1; J: TRBJ1-1; CDR3: CASSLTGGGDTEAFF; DNA: TGCGCCAGCAGCCTCACCGGGGGTGGGGACACTGAAGCTTTCTTT
D: NA; size: NA; length: 18; V: TRBV4-2; J: TRBJ2-7; CDR3: CASSQFGAGSKVLYEQYF; DNA: TGTGCCAGCAGCCAATTTGGGGCAGGCAGCAAGGTCCTCTACGAGCAGTACTTC
D: NA; size: NA; length: 13; V: TRBV25-1; J: TRBJ2-3; CDR3: CASSEWGTDTQYF; DNA: TGTGCCAGCAGTGAATGGGGCACAGATACGCAGTATTTT
D: NA; size: few; length: 15; V: TRBV5-4; J: TRBJ2-1; CDR3: CASSLGQYSYNEQFF; DNA: TGTGCCAGCAGCTTGGGTCAGTACTCCTACAATGAGCAGTTCTTC
D: NA; size: NA; length: 12; V: TRBV29-1; J: TRBJ1-2; CDR3: CSYGSGVEGYTF; DNA: TGCAGCTACGGCTCGGGGGTCGAAGGCTACACCTTC
D: NA; size: few; length: 11; V: TRBV30; J: TRBJ2-5; CDR3: CAWQNQETQYF; DNA: TGTGCCTGGCAGAACCAAGAGACCCAGTACTTC
D: NA; size: NA; length: 14; V: TRBV27; J: TRBJ2-7; CDR3: CASRGSGPTYEQYF; DNA: TGTGCCAGCAGGGGAAGCGGTCCGACCTACGAGCAGTACTTC
D: NA; size: NA; length: 16; V: TRBV13; J: TRBJ1-5; CDR3: CASSLGGRLSNQPQHF; DNA: TGTGCCAGCAGCTTAGGGGGCAGGCTGAGCAATCAGCCCCAGCATTTT
D: NA; size: NA; length: 16; V: TRBV6-1; J: TRBJ2-3; CDR3: CASSEAWGLGTDTQYF; DNA: TGTGCCAGCAGTGAAGCGTGGGGCCTCGGGACGGATACGCAGTATTTT
D: NA; size: once; length: 12; V: TRBV29-1; J: TRBJ1-1; CDR3: CSVERGGTEAFF; DNA: TGCAGCGTTGAGAGGGGCGGGACTGAAGCTTTCTTT
D: TRBD1; size: NA; length: 16; V: TRBV5-5; J: TRBJ1-5; CDR3: CASSWGDRGRGQPQHF; DNA: TGTGCCAGCAGCTGGGGGGACAGGGGGCGCGGGCAGCCCCAGCATTTT
D: NA; size: NA; length: 12; V: TRBV27; J: TRBJ2-5; CDR3: CASSYPAGRMYF; DNA: TGTGCCAGCAGTTACCCCGCAGGACGAATGTACTTC
D: TRBD1; size: few; length: 15; V: TRBV2; J: TRBJ1-1; CDR3: CASMWEKGAKTEAFF; DNA: TGTGCCAGCATGTGGGAAAAGGGGGCGAAAACTGAAGCTTTCTTT
D: TRBD1; size: few; length: 14; V: TRBV10-3; J: TRBJ2-1; CDR3: CAISGGQDSHEQFF; DNA: TGTGCCATCAGTGGGGGACAGGATTCGCATGAGCAGTTCTTC
D: NA; size: NA; length: 12; V: TRBV27; J: TRBJ2-5; CDR3: CASSSSRETQYF; DNA: TGTGCCAGCAGTTCCTCCCGAGAGACCCAGTACTTC
D: NA; size: NA; length: 11; V: TRBV4-1; J: TRBJ2-5; CDR3: CASSQAGQQYF; DNA: TGCGCCAGCAGCCAGGCGGGACAACAGTACTTC
D: NA; size: NA; length: 13; V: TRBV7-4; J: TRBJ1-1; CDR3: CASILGGSAEAFF; DNA: TGTGCCAGCATCCTTGGGGGGTCAGCTGAAGCTTTCTTT
D: TRBD1; size: NA; length: 14; V: TRBV5-1; J: TRBJ2-5; CDR3: CASSLQGDQETQYF; DNA: TGCGCCAGCAGCTTGCAGGGGGACCAAGAGACCCAGTACTTC
D: TRBD1; size: NA; length: 15; V: TRBV30; J: TRBJ2-1; CDR3: CAWSNRDRGLDEQFF; DNA: TGTGCCTGGAGCAACCGGGACAGGGGCTTGGATGAGCAGTTCTTC
D: NA; size: NA; length: 16; V: TRBV13; J: TRBJ2-7; CDR3: CASSLGRTVSSYEQYF; DNA: TGTGCCAGCAGCTTAGGGAGGACGGTGAGCTCCTACGAGCAGTACTTC
D: TRBD1; size: NA; length: 16; V: TRBV27; J: TRBJ1-4; CDR3: CASSPRDRATNEKLFF; DNA: TGTGCCAGCAGTCCGCGGGACAGGGCAACTAATGAAAAACTGTTTTTT
D: NA; size: NA; length: 15; V: TRBV13; J: TRBJ2-3; CDR3: CASSLGGRSTDTQYF; DNA: TGTGCCAGCAGCTTAGGAGGGCGGAGCACAGATACGCAGTATTTT
D: NA; size: few; length: 13; V: TRBV4-1; J: TRBJ2-1; CDR3: CASRYGPTSQQFF; DNA: TGCGCCAGCAGATACGGGCCGACCTCGCAGCAGTTCTTC
D: NA; size: few; length: 12; V: TRBV30; J: TRBJ1-2; CDR3: CAWMRRGYGYTF; DNA: TGTGCCTGGATGAGGCGGGGCTATGGCTACACCTTC